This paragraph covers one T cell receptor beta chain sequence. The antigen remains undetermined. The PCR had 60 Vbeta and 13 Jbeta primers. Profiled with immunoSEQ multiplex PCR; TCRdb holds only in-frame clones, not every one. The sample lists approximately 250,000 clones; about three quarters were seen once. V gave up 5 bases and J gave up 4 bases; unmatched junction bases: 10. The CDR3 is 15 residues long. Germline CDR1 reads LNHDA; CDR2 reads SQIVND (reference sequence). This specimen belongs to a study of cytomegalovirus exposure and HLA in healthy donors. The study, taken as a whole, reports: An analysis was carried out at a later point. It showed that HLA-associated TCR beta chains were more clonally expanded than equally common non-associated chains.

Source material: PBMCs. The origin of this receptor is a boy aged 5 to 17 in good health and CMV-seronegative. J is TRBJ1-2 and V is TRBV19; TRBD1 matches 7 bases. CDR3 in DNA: TGTGCCAGTAGTCTGACGGACAGGCTTTTCTATGGCTACACCTTC. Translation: CASSLTDRLFYGYTF.